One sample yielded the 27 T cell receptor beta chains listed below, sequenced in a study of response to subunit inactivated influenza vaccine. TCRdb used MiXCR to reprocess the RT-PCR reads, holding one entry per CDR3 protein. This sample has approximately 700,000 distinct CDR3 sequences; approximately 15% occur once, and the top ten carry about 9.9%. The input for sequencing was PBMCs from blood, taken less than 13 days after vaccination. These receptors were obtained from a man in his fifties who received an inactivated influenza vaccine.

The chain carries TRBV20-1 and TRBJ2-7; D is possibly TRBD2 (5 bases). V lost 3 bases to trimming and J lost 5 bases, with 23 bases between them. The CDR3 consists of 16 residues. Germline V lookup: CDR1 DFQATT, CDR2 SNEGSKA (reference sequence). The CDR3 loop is CSARRFGIPGNNEQYF. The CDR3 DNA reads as TGCAGTGCTAGGCGATTTGGGATTCCCGGGAACAACGAGCAGTACTTC.

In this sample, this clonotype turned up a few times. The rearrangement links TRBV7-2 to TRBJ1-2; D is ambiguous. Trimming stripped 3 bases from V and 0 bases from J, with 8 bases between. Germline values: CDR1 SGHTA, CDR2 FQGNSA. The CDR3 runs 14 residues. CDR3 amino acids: CASSLEVANYGYTF. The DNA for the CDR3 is TGTGCCAGCAGCTTGGAAGTAGCTAACTATGGCTACACCTTC.

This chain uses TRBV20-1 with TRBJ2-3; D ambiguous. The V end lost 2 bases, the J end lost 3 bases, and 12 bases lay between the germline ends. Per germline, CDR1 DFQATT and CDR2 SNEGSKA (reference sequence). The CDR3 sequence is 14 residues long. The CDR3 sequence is CSARPHPGTDTQYF. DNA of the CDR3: TGCAGTGCTAGACCACACCCAGGAACAGATACGCAGTATTTT.

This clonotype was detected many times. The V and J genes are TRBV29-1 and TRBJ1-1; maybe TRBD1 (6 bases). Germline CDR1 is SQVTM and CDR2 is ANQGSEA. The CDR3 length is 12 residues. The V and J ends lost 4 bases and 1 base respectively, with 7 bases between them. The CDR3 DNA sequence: TGCAGCGTTGTCAGGGGGAACACTGAAGCTTTCTTT. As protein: CSVVRGNTEAFF.

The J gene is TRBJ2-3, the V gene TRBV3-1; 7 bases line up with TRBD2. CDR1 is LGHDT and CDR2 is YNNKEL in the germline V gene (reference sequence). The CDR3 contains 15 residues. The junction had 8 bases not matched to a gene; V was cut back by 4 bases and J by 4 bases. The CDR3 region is CASSPRGGWADTQYF. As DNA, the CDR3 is TGTGCCAGCAGCCCGCGCGGGGGATGGGCAGATACGCAGTATTTT.

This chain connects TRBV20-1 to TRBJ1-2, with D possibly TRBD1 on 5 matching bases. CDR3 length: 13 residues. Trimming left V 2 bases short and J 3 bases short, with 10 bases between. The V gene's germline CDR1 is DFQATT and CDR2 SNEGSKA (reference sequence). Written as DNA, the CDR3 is TGCAGTGCTAGACCCCAGGGAGACTATGGCTACACCTTC. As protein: CSARPQGDYGYTF.

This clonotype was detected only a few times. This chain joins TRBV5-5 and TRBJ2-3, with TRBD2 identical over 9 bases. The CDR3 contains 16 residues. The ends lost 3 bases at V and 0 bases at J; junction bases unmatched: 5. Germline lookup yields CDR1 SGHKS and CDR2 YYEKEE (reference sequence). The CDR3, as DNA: TGTGCCAGCAGCTCCGGGACTAGCCTTAGCACAGATACGCAGTATTTT. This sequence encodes CASSSGTSLSTDTQYF. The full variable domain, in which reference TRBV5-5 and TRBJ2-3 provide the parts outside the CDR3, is DAGVTQSPTHLIKTRGQQVTLRCSPISGHKSVSWYQQVLGQGPQFIFQYYEKEERGRGNFPDRFSARQFPNYSSELNVNALLLGDSALYLCASSSGTSLSTDTQYFGPGTRLTVL.

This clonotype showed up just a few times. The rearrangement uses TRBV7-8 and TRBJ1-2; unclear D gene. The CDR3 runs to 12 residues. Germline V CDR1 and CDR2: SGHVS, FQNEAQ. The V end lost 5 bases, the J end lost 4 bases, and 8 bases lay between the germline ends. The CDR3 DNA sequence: TGTGCCAGCAGCGAACACGTCTATGGCTACACCTTC. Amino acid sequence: CASSEHVYGYTF.

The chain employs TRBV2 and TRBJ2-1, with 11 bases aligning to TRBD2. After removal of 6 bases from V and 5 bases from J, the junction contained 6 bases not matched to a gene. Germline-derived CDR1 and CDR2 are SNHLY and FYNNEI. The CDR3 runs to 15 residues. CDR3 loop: CASRGTSGNNNEQFF. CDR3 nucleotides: TGTGCCAGCAGGGGGACTAGCGGTAATAACAATGAGCAGTTCTTC.

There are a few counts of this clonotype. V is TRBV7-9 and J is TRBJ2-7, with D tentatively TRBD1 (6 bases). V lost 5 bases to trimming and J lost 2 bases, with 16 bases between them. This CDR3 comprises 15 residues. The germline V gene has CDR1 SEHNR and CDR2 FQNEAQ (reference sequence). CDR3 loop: CASSSTGTSTYEQYF. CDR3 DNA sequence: TGTGCCAGCAGCAGTACCGGGACATCCACCTACGAGCAGTACTTC.

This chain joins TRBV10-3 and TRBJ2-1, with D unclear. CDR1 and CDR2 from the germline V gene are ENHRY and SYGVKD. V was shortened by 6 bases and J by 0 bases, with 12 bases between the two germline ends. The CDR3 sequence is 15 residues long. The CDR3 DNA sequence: TGTGCCATCAGGACGACTGGAAGCTCCTACAATGAGCAGTTCTTC. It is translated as CAIRTTGSSYNEQFF.

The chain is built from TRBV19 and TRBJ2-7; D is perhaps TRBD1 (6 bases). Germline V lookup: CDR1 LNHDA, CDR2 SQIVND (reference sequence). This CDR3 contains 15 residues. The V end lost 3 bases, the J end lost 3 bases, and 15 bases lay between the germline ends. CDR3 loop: CASSIQGRGNYEQYF. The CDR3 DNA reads TGTGCCAGTAGTATCCAAGGCAGGGGCAACTACGAGCAGTACTTC.

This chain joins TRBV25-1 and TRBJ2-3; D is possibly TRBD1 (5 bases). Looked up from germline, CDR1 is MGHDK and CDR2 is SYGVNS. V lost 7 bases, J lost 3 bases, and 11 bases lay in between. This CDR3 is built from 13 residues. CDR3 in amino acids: CASMGQGTDTQYF. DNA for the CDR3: TGTGCCAGCATGGGGCAGGGTACAGATACGCAGTATTTT.

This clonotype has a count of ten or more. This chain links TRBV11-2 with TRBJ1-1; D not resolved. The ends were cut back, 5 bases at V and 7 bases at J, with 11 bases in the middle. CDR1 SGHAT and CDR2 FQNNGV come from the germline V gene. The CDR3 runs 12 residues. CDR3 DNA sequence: TGTGCCAGCAGCCCGGGAATCGTTGAAGCTTTCTTT. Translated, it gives CASSPGIVEAFF.

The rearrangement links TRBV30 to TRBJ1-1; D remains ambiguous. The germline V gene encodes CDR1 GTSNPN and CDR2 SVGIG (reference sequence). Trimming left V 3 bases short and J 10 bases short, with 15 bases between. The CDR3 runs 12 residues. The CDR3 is CAWRPLPPSAFF. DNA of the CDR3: TGTGCCTGGAGGCCCCTACCCCCGTCAGCTTTCTTT.

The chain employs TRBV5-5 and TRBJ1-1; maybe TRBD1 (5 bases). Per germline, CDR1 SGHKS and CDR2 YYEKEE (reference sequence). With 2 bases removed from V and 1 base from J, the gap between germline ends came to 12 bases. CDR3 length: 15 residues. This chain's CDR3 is CASSLLGQPNTEAFF. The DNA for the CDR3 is TGTGCCAGCAGCTTACTGGGGCAGCCGAACACTGAAGCTTTCTTT.

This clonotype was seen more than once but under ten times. The CDR3 loop is CASSFSGGARLYNEQFF. The CDR3 DNA sequence: TGTGCCAGCAGTTTTAGCGGGGGGGCTCGACTCTACAATGAGCAGTTCTTC. The chain combines TRBV28 with TRBJ2-1; 11 nucleotides agree with TRBD2. The germline CDR1 and CDR2 sequences are MDHEN and SYDVKM. Trimming removed 3 bases from V and 3 bases from J; junction bases left unmatched: 7. The CDR3 has 17 amino acids.

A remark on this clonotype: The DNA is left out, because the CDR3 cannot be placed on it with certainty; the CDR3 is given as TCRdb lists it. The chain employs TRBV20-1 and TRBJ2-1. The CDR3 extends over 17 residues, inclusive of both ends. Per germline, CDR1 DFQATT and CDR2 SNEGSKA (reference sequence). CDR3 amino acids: CCASSFADPSSYNEQFF.

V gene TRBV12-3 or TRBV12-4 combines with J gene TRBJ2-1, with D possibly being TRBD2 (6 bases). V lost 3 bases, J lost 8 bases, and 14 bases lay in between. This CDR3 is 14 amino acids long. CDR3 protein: CASSLGLGWDEQFF. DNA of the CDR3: TGTGCCAGCAGTTTGGGACTGGGTTGGGATGAGCAGTTCTTC.

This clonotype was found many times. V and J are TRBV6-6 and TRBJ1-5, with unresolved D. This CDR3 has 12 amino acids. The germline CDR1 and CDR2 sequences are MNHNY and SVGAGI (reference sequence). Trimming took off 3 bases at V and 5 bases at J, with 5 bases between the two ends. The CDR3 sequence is CASSYADQPQHF. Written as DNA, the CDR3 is TGTGCCAGCAGTTATGCGGATCAGCCCCAGCATTTT.

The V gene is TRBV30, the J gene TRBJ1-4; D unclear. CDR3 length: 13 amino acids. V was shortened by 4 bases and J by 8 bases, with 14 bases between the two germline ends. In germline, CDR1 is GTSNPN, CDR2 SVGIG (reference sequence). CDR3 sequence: CAWKEGPGEKLFF. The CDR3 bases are TGTGCCTGGAAGGAGGGTCCGGGGGAAAAACTGTTTTTT.

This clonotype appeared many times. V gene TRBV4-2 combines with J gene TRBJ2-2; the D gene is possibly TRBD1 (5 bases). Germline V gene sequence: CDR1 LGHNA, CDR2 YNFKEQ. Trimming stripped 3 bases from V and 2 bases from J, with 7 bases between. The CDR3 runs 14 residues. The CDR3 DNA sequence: TGTGCCAGCAGCCATACAGGAAACACCGGGGAGCTGTTTTTT. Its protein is CASSHTGNTGELFF.

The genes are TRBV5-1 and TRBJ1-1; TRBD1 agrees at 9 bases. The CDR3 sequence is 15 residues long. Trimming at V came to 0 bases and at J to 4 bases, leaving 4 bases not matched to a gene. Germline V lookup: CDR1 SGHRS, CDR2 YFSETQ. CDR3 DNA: TGCGCCAGCAGCTTGGAGGACAGGGGACGCACTGAAGCTTTCTTT. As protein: CASSLEDRGRTEAFF.

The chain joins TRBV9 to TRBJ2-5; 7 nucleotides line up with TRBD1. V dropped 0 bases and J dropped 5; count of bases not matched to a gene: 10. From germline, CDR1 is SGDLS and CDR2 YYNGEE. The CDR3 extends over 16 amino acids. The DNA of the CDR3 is TGTGCCAGCAGCGTAGATTCTGTTCCGACAGGGGAGACCCAGTACTTC. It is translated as CASSVDSVPTGETQYF.

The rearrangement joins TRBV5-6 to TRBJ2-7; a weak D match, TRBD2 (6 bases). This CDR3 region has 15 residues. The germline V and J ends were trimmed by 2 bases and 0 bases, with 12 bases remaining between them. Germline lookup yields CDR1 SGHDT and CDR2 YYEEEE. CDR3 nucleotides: TGTGCCAGCAGCTTATACGGGACTGTCTCCTACGAGCAGTACTTC. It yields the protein CASSLYGTVSYEQYF.

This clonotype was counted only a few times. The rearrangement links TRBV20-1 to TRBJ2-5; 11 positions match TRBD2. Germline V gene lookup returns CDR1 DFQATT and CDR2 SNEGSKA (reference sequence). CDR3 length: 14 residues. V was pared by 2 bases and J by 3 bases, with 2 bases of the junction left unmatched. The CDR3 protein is CSARRGLAEETQYF. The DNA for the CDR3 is TGCAGTGCTAGAAGGGGACTAGCGGAAGAGACCCAGTACTTC.

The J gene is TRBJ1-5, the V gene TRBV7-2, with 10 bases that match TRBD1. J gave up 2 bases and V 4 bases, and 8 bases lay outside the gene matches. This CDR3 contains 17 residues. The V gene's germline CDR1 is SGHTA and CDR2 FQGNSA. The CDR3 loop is CASSSYDRGLGNQPQHF. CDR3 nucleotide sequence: TGTGCCAGCAGCTCGTACGACAGGGGGCTTGGCAATCAGCCCCAGCATTTT.